The 9 T cell receptor beta chains listed next were all sequenced from one sample in a study of OX40 agonist ivuxolimab in advanced cancers. Data came from immunoSEQ multiplex PCR; TCRdb stores just in-frame clones and leaves some out. The sample has 36,000 or so clones, about 78% seen once; the top ten hold around a fifth. Sequences were derived from CD4+ or CD8+ T cells sorted from blood, sampled in a trial of the OX40 agonist ivuxolimab. These receptors originate from an adult with an advanced solid tumor such as melanoma, head and neck, liver or kidney cancer.

The J gene is TRBJ2-7, the V gene TRBV6-1; D is ambiguous. The CDR3 spans 12 residues. The V gene lost 5 bases and the J gene lost 4 bases, with 9 bases spanning the gap. The germline CDR1 and CDR2 sequences are MNHNS and SASEGT. DNA for the CDR3: TGTGCCAGCAGTCAAAACCTGTACGAGCAGTACTTC. This codes for CASSQNLYEQYF.

The chain is built from TRBV19 and TRBJ1-2; D possibly corresponds to TRBD1 (5 bases). Germline V gene lookup returns CDR1 LNHDA and CDR2 SQIVND (reference sequence). CDR3 length: 12 residues. Trimming shortened V by 4 bases and J by 4 bases, and 7 bases separated the two germline ends. The CDR3 sequence is CASSKGSYGYTF. CDR3 DNA sequence: TGTGCCAGTAGTAAGGGGTCCTATGGCTACACCTTC.

This sequence joins TRBV10-3 and TRBJ2-3; 11 positions match TRBD2. V lost 2 bases to trimming and J lost 4 bases; unmatched junction nucleotides: 8. Germline lookup yields CDR1 ENHRY and CDR2 SYGVKD. This CDR3 has 17 amino acids. CDR3 sequence (DNA): TGTGCCATCAGTGAGGGGATTAGCGGGAGGGCCCCAGATACGCAGTATTTT. Translating it yields CAISEGISGRAPDTQYF.

This chain joins TRBV6-1 and TRBJ2-5, with TRBD2 matching 8 bases. Germline CDR1 MNHNS, CDR2 SASEGT. The J segment lost 7 bases and the V segment lost 6 bases, leaving 13 bases of the junction unmatched. The CDR3 is 15 residues long. The CDR3 loop is CASRDRGLERGTQYF. As DNA, the CDR3 is TGTGCCAGCAGAGATAGGGGACTAGAGAGGGGGACCCAGTACTTC.

This sequence joins TRBV5-1 and TRBJ2-3, with D possibly TRBD2 on 5 matching bases. V was trimmed by 2 bases and J by 2 bases, leaving 12 bases between them. The CDR3 length is 15 residues. The germline CDR1 and CDR2 sequences are SGHRS and YFSETQ. As DNA, the CDR3 is TGCGCCAGCAGCTTCCTTGGCCGGGACACAGATACGCAGTATTTT. Translated, it gives CASSFLGRDTDTQYF.

This chain joins TRBV5-1 and TRBJ2-7, with D uncertain. CDR3 length: 12 residues. The ends were cut back, 5 bases at V and 6 bases at J, with 12 bases in the middle. Per the germline V gene, CDR1 is SGHRS and CDR2 is YFSETQ. The CDR3 DNA is TGCGCCAGCAGTATACTGACGGGCGAGCAGTACTTC. This translates into CASSILTGEQYF.

This clone appeared a few times. V is TRBV7-9 and J is TRBJ1-1; weak D call: TRBD1 (5 bases). The germline V gene has CDR1 SEHNR and CDR2 FQNEAQ (reference sequence). With 2 bases removed from V and 3 bases from J, the gap between germline ends came to 7 bases. CDR3 length: 13 amino acids. CDR3 nucleotide sequence: TGTGCCAGCAGCTTATCGGGGGACACTGAAGCTTTCTTT. Protein sequence: CASSLSGDTEAFF. Using reference TRBV7-9 and TRBJ1-1 for the parts outside the CDR3, the full variable domain is DTGVSQNPRHKITKRGQNVTFRCDPISEHNRLYWYRQTLGQGPEFLTYFQNEAQLEKSRLLSDRFSAERPKGSFSTLEIQRTEQGDSAMYLCASSLSGDTEAFFGQGTRLTVV.

This clone was found a few times. This sequence joins TRBV10-3 and TRBJ1-2, with a possible D match to TRBD1 (5 bases). The germline gives CDR1 ENHRY, CDR2 SYGVKD. This CDR3 is built from 12 residues. Trimming removed 3 bases from V and 6 bases from J, with 8 bases in between. The CDR3: CAISEGDHGYTF. In DNA form, the CDR3 reads TGTGCCATCAGTGAAGGGGATCATGGCTACACCTTC.

The V gene is TRBV29-1, the J gene TRBJ2-7, with TRBD1 matching over 9 bases. The germline CDR1 and CDR2 sequences are SQVTM and ANQGSEA. The V segment lost 2 bases and the J segment 1 base; nucleotides outside the gene matches: 6. The CDR3 is 15 amino acids. CDR3 DNA: TGCAGCGTTGAACTACCGGGACAGGGTTCCTACGAGCAGTACTTC. Translating gives CSVELPGQGSYEQYF.